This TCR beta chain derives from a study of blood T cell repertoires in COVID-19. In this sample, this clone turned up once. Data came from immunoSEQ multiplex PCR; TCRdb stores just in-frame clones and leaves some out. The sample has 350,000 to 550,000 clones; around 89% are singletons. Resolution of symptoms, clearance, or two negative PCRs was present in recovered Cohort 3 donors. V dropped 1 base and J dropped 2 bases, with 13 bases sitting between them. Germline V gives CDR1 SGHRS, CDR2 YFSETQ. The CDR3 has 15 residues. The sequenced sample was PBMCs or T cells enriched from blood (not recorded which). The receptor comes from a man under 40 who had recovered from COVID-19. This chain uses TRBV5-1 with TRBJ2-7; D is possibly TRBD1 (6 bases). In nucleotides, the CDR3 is TGCGCCAGCAGCTTGCCCACAGGGTATCCCTACGAGCAGTACTTC. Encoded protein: CASSLPTGYPYEQYF.